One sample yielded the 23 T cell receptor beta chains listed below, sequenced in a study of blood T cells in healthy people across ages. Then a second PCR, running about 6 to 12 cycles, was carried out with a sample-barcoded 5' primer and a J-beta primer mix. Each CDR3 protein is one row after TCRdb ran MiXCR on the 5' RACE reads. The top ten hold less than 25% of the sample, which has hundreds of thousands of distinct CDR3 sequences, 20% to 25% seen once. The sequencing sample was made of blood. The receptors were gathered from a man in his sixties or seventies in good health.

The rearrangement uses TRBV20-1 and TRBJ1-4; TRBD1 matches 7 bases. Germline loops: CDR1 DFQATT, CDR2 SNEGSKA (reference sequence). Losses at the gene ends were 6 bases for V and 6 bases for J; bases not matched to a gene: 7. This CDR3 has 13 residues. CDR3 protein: CSANRGGDEKLFF. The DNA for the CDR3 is TGCAGTGCAAACAGGGGTGGAGATGAAAAACTGTTTTTT.

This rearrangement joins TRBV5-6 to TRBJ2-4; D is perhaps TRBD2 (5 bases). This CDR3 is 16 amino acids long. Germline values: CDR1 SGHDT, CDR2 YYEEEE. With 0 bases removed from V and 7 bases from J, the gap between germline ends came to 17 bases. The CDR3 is CASSLAVGGRRNIQYF. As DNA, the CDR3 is TGTGCCAGCAGCTTGGCCGTTGGTGGGAGAAGGAACATTCAGTACTTC.

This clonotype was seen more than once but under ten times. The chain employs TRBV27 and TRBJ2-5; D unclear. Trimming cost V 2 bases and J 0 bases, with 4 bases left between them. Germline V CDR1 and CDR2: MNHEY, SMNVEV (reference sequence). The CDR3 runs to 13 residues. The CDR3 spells CASSLQYQETQYF. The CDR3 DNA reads TGTGCCAGCAGTTTACAGTACCAAGAGACCCAGTACTTC.

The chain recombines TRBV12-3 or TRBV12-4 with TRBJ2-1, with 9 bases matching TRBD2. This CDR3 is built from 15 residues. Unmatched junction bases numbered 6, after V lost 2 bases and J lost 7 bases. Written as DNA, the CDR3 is TGTGCCAGCAGTTTAATTGCGGGGGGGATAAATGAGCAGTTCTTC. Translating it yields CASSLIAGGINEQFF.

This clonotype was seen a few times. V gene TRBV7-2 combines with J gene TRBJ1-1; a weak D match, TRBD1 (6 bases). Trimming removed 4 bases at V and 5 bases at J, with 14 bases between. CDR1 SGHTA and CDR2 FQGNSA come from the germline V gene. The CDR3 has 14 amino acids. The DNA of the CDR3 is TGTGCCAGCAGCTACGTGGGGGGGCTTACTGAAGCTTTCTTT. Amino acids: CASSYVGGLTEAFF.

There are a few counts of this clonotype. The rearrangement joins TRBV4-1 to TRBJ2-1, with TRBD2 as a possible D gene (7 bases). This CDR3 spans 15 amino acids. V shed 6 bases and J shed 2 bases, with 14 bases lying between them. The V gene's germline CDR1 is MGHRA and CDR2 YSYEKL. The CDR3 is CASRGEGGTYNEQFF. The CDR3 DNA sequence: TGCGCCAGCAGGGGAGAGGGGGGGACCTACAATGAGCAGTTCTTC.

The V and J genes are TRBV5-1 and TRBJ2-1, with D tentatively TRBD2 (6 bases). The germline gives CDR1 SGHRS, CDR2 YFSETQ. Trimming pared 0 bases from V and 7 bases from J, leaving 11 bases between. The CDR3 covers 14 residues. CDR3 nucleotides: TGCGCCAGCAGCTTGGGAGGAGGGCGGAATGAGCAGTTCTTC. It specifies CASSLGGGRNEQFF.

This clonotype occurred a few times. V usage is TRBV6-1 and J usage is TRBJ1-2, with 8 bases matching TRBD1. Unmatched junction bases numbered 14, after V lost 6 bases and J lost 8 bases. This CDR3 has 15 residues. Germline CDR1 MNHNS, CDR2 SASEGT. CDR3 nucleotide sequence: TGTGCCAGCAGGGTAGGAGACAGGGGTAATCTCGGCTACACCTTC. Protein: CASRVGDRGNLGYTF.

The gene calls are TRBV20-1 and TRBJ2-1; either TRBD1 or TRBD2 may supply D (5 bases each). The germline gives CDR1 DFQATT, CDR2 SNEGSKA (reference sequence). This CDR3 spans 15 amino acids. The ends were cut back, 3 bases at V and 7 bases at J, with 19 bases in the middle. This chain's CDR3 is CSASGAQFGLNEQFF. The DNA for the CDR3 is TGCAGTGCTAGCGGGGCCCAATTCGGTTTAAATGAGCAGTTCTTC.

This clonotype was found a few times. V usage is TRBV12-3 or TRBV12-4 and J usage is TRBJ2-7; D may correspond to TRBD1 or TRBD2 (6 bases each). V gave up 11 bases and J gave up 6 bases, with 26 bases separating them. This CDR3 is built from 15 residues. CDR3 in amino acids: CAVSNGGAGNFEQYF. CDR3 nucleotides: TGTGCCGTTTCTAACGGGGGCGCAGGTAACTTCGAGCAGTACTTC.

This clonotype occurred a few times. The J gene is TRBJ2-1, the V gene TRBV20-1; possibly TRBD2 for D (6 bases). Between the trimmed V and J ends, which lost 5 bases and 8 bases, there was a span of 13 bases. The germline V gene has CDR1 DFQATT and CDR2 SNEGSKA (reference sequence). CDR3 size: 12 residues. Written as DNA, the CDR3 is TGCAGTGCTCGACAGACTAGATATGAGCAGTTCTTC. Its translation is CSARQTRYEQFF.

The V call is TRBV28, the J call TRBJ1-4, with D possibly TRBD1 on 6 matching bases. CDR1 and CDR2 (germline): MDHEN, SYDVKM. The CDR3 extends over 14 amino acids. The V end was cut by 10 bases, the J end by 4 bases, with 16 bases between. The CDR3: CATNAGGLNEKLFF. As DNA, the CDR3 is TGTGCCACTAACGCTGGGGGGCTTAATGAAAAACTGTTTTTT.

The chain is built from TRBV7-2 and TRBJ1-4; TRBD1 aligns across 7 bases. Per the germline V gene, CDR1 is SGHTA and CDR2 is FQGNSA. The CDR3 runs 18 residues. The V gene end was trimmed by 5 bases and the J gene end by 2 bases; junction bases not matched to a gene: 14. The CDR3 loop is CASSPGGRGQRTNEKLFF. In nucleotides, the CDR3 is TGTGCCAGCAGCCCAGGTGGTAGGGGGCAGAGGACTAATGAAAAACTGTTTTTT.

The CDR3 sequence: CASSSDRDTQYF. The CDR3 nucleotides are TGTGCCAGCAGCTCGGACAGGGATACGCAGTATTTT. This sequence joins TRBV11-2 and TRBJ2-3, with 7 bases matching TRBD1. Germline CDR1 reads SGHAT; CDR2 reads FQNNGV. Trimming took 4 bases from V and 6 from J; bases not matched to a gene: 1. The CDR3 is 12 residues long.

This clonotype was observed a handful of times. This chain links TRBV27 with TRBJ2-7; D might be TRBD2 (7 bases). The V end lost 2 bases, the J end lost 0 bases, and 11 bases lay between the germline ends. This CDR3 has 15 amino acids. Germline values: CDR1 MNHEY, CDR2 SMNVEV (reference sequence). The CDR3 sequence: CASSLRGAPSYEQYV. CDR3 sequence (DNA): TGTGCCAGCAGTTTACGGGGGGCCCCCTCCTACGAGCAGTACGTC.

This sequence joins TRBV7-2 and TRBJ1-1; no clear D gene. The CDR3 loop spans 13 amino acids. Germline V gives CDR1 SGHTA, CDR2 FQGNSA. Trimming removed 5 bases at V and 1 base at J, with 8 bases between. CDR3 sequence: CASSKHRNTEAFF. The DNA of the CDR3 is TGTGCCAGCAGCAAGCACAGGAACACTGAAGCTTTCTTT.

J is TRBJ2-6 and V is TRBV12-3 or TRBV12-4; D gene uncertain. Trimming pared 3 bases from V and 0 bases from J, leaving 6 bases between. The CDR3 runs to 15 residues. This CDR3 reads CASSFELSGANVLTF. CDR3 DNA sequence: TGTGCCAGCAGTTTTGAGCTCTCTGGGGCCAACGTCCTGACTTTC.

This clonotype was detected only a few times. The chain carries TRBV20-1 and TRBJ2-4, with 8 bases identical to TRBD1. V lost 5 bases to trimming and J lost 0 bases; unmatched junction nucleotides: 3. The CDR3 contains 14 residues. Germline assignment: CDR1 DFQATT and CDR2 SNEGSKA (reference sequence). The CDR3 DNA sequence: TGCAGTGCTGTACAGGGGGGAGCCAAAAACATTCAGTACTTC. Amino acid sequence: CSAVQGGAKNIQYF.

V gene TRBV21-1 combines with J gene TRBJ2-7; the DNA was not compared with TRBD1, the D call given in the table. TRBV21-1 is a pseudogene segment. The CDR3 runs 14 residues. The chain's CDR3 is CASSKLDRRIEQYV. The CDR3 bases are TGTGCCAGCAGCAAACTTGACAGGAGAATCGAGCAGTACGTC.

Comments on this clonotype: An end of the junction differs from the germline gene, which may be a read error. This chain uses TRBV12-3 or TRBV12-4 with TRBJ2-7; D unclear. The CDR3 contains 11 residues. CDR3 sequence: CTSSFRSEQYF. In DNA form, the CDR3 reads TGTACCAGCAGTTTCCGGAGCGAGCAGTACTTC.

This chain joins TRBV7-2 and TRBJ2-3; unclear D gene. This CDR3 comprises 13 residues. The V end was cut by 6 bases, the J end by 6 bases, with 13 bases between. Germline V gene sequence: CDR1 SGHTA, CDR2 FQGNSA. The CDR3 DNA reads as TGTGCCAGCAGAATTCTCGGTGGGGATACGCAGTATTTT. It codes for CASRILGGDTQYF.

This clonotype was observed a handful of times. The CDR3 loop is CASSQGPTEAFF. As DNA, the CDR3 is TGTGCCAGCAGTCAAGGCCCCACTGAAGCTTTCTTT. The chain has TRBV25-1 and TRBJ1-1; D remains unclear. The V and J ends lost 5 bases and 4 bases respectively, with 8 bases between them. The CDR3 length is 12 residues. Germline V gene lookup returns CDR1 MGHDK and CDR2 SYGVNS.

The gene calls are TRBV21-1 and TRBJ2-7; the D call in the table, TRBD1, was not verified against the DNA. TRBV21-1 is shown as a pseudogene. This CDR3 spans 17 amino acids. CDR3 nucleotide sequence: TGTGCCAGCAGCAAGCTGTACCTGGAAATGGGAAACTGCGAGCAGTACGTC. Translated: CASSKLYLEMGNCEQYV.